One sample yielded the 26 T cell receptor beta chains listed below, sequenced in a study of T cell repertoires in cytomegalovirus infection. In TCRdb, the reads were re-called with MiXCR into one record per CDR3 protein. The sample records about a million distinct CDR3 sequences, roughly a third being singletons. Their specific antigens are unknown. Here the sequenced sample was cultured CD8+ T cells from PBMCs, taken from culture after CMV antigen stimulation. The receptor set was obtained from a human donor in good health (CMV status not recorded). Some clones in this sample may be carry-over from other donors' samples.

The V and J genes are TRBV7-9 and TRBJ1-2, with TRBD1 identical over 7 bases. Germline-derived CDR1 and CDR2 are SEHNR and FQNEAQ (reference sequence). The CDR3 sequence is 15 residues long. V gave up 5 bases and J gave up 3 bases; unmatched junction bases: 9. CDR3 amino acids: CASSGTGARDYGYTF. CDR3 in DNA: TGTGCCAGCAGCGGCACAGGGGCACGGGACTATGGCTACACCTTC.

This clonotype has a handful of counts. The chain employs TRBV20-1 and TRBJ1-1; TRBD1 matches 7 bases. This CDR3 has 12 residues. Germline values: CDR1 DFQATT, CDR2 SNEGSKA (reference sequence). Unmatched junction bases numbered 8, after V lost 7 bases and J lost 6 bases. CDR3 DNA sequence: TGCAGTGGGAACAGGGGAATCGCTGAAGCTTTCTTT. It translates to CSGNRGIAEAFF.

This clonotype was seen a few times. The chain has TRBV6-1 and TRBJ2-3; either TRBD1 or TRBD2 may supply D (5 bases each). Per germline, CDR1 MNHNS and CDR2 SASEGT. There are 16 residues in the CDR3. Trimming took 7 bases from V and 2 from J, leaving 19 bases between them. The CDR3 loop is CASTVTGTAITDTQYF. The DNA for the CDR3 is TGTGCCAGCACCGTTACCGGGACGGCGATCACAGATACGCAGTATTTT.

In nucleotides, the CDR3 is TGTGCCAGCAGCCAAGTCTTCGCTAATGAAAAACTGTTTTTT. Amino acid sequence: CASSQVFANEKLFF. This chain connects TRBV14 to TRBJ1-4; D is undetermined. Germline V gives CDR1 SGHDN, CDR2 FVKESK. V was shortened by 1 base and J by 3 bases, with 6 bases between the two germline ends. This CDR3 is 14 amino acids long.

J is TRBJ1-1 and V is TRBV12-5; no reliable D call. Trimming removed 0 bases from V and 5 bases from J, with 7 bases in between. This CDR3 is 13 amino acids long. Germline V CDR1 and CDR2: LGHNT, FRNRAP. The CDR3 sequence is CASGLVTGTEAFF. DNA for the CDR3: TGTGCTAGTGGTTTGGTAACCGGGACTGAAGCTTTCTTT.

J is TRBJ1-1 and V is TRBV4-1; possibly TRBD1 for D (6 bases). The CDR3 is 13 amino acids. V was trimmed by 4 bases and J by 8 bases, leaving 14 bases between them. CDR1 and CDR2 (germline): MGHRA, YSYEKL. The CDR3: CASSLGQLNEAFF. CDR3 coding DNA: TGCGCCAGCAGCCTTGGACAGTTAAACGAAGCTTTCTTT.

This clonotype was counted at least ten times. This chain links TRBV7-6 with TRBJ2-2; D call uncertain. V was shortened by 3 bases and J by 2 bases, with 7 bases between the two germline ends. Germline V gives CDR1 SGHVS, CDR2 FNYEAQ. There are 14 residues in the CDR3. DNA for the CDR3: TGTGCCAGCAGCTTTGGGTCAAACACCGGGGAGCTGTTTTTT. Protein sequence: CASSFGSNTGELFF.

This chain connects TRBV5-4 to TRBJ2-1; tentative D call: TRBD2 (6 bases). V lost 0 bases, J lost 5 bases, and 12 bases lay in between. The germline V gene has CDR1 SGHNT and CDR2 YYREEE (reference sequence). The CDR3 totals 15 residues. The CDR3 reads CASSLAPSADNEQFF. CDR3 sequence (DNA): TGTGCCAGCAGCTTGGCGCCTAGCGCAGACAATGAGCAGTTCTTC.

The V call is TRBV10-2, the J call TRBJ2-2; D ambiguous. CDR3 length: 12 residues. V gave up 2 bases and J gave up 13 bases, with 11 bases separating them. Germline V lookup: CDR1 WSHSY, CDR2 SAAADI. CDR3 protein: CASSENGYGLFF. As DNA, the CDR3 is TGCGCCAGCAGTGAGAACGGCTACGGGCTGTTTTTT.

This clonotype was recorded a few times. The chain recombines TRBV4-1 with TRBJ2-7; 9 positions agree with TRBD1. Germline loops: CDR1 MGHRA, CDR2 YSYEKL. This CDR3 has 13 residues. V shed 4 bases, J shed 5 bases, and the junction held 3 bases outside the gene matches. This chain's CDR3 is CASSRGTGNEQYV. The CDR3 DNA reads TGCGCCAGCAGCCGGGGGACAGGGAACGAGCAGTACGTC.

The rearrangement links TRBV7-6 to TRBJ2-3; D unclear. V lost 1 base and J 0 bases, leaving 8 bases between the germline ends. The length of the CDR3 is 15 residues. In germline, CDR1 is SGHVS, CDR2 FNYEAQ. In nucleotides, the CDR3 is TGTGCCAGCAGCTTAGTTGAGCGTAGCACAGATACGCAGTATTTT. This codes for CASSLVERSTDTQYF.

Ten or more counts support this clonotype. The rearrangement joins TRBV12-5 to TRBJ2-1; 8 bases match TRBD2. This CDR3 has 17 residues. V shed 0 bases, J shed 1 base, and the junction held 5 bases outside the gene matches. Germline assignment: CDR1 LGHNT and CDR2 FRNRAP. In DNA form, the CDR3 reads TGTGCTAGTGGTTTGGTAGCTGAGCGGGGGTCCTACAATGAGCAGTTCTTC. Amino acid sequence: CASGLVAERGSYNEQFF.

This clonotype was seen only a few times. The chain has TRBV7-9 and TRBJ2-5, with no clear D. Germline V gene lookup returns CDR1 SEHNR and CDR2 FQNEAQ (reference sequence). The CDR3 covers 14 residues. Trimming removed 5 bases at V and 5 bases at J, with 15 bases between. CDR3 nucleotide sequence: TGTGCCAGCAGCCTCCCTGGGGAAGATGAGACCCAGTACTTC. This sequence encodes CASSLPGEDETQYF. Full variable domain (outside the CDR3, taken from reference TRBV7-9 and TRBJ2-5): DTGVSQNPRHKITKRGQNVTFRCDPISEHNRLYWYRQTLGQGPEFLTYFQNEAQLEKSRLLSDRFSAERPKGSFSTLEIQRTEQGDSAMYLCASSLPGEDETQYFGPGTRLLVL.

In its sample, this clonotype was seen a few times. CDR3 sequence: CASSLGSTNTIYF. In nucleotides, the CDR3 is TGTGCCAGCAGCTTGGGCAGTACAAACACCATATATTTT. The chain couples TRBV11-3 to TRBJ1-3, with D hard to call. The V end was cut by 3 bases, the J end by 6 bases, with 9 bases between. CDR1 is SGHNT, CDR2 YENEEA, per germline. The CDR3 totals 13 residues.

V and J are TRBV4-1 and TRBJ2-1; D may be TRBD1 (6 bases). The CDR3 contains 15 residues. Germline V CDR1 and CDR2: MGHRA, YSYEKL. The V and J ends lost 0 bases and 3 bases respectively, with 9 bases between them. The CDR3 region is CASSQELGGYNEQFF. CDR3 coding DNA: TGCGCCAGCAGCCAAGAACTAGGGGGCTACAATGAGCAGTTCTTC.

This clonotype has only a few counts. The gene calls are TRBV7-6 and TRBJ2-6, with 13 bases matching TRBD2. The CDR3 sequence is 17 residues long. V shed 5 bases and J 2 bases; nucleotides not matched to a gene: 3. Germline assignment: CDR1 SGHVS and CDR2 FNYEAQ. The chain's CDR3 is CASSQLAGGAGANVLTF. The CDR3 region has the DNA TGTGCCAGCAGCCAACTAGCGGGGGGGGCTGGGGCCAACGTCCTGACTTTC.

This chain links TRBV27 with TRBJ1-5; 12 bases fit TRBD1. V lost 6 bases, J lost 7 bases, and 4 bases stayed unmatched. The CDR3 has 14 residues. Germline V gene lookup returns CDR1 MNHEY and CDR2 SMNVEV (reference sequence). Here the CDR3 DNA reads TGTGCCAGCAGGATGGGACAGGGGGCGCAGCCCCAGCATTTT. Its translation: CASRMGQGAQPQHF.

The chain uses TRBV11-1 and TRBJ2-1; D gene ambiguous. V gave up 5 bases and J gave up 5 bases, with 13 bases separating them. CDR3 size: 14 residues. CDR1 is SGHAT and CDR2 is FQDESV in the germline V gene (reference sequence). The DNA of the CDR3 is TGTGCCAGCAGCCCCACCCCAGGTAACAATGAGCAGTTCTTC. Protein: CASSPTPGNNEQFF.

This clonotype was detected many times. This sequence joins TRBV7-2 and TRBJ2-3; D is ambiguous. The CDR3 extends over 14 amino acids. The germline CDR1 and CDR2 sequences are SGHTA and FQGNSA. V dropped 5 bases and J dropped 3 bases, with 12 bases sitting between them. CDR3 nucleotide sequence: TGTGCCAGCAGCCCCCCGAGCTGGACAGATACGCAGTATTTT. This codes for CASSPPSWTDTQYF.

The rearrangement links TRBV7-9 to TRBJ2-3; TRBD2 matches at 8 bases. This CDR3 spans 17 amino acids. The V gene's germline CDR1 is SEHNR and CDR2 FQNEAQ (reference sequence). V trimming: 4 bases; J trimming: 0 bases; junction bases outside the gene matches: 9. CDR3 in amino acids: CASSSAFVAGSTDTQYF. The DNA for the CDR3 is TGTGCCAGCAGCTCAGCATTCGTAGCGGGGAGCACAGATACGCAGTATTTT.

In this sample, this clonotype turned up many times. The genes are TRBV7-6 and TRBJ2-5; tentatively, D is TRBD1 or TRBD2 (5 bases each). V lost 3 bases and J 3 bases, leaving 14 bases between the germline ends. CDR3 length: 15 residues. The germline gives CDR1 SGHVS, CDR2 FNYEAQ. The CDR3 region is CASSLAPGPKETQYF. The CDR3 bases are TGTGCCAGCAGCTTGGCACCGGGACCTAAAGAGACCCAGTACTTC.

This clonotype was observed a few times. This chain connects TRBV3-1 to TRBJ2-3; D gene unclear. This CDR3 spans 16 amino acids. Germline-derived CDR1 and CDR2 are LGHDT and YNNKEL (reference sequence). Trimming took 7 bases from V and 0 from J, leaving 17 bases between them. The DNA for the CDR3 is TGTGCCAGCACCCCCCGACGTTCCGCTAGCACAGATACGCAGTATTTT. Its protein is CASTPRRSASTDTQYF.

This clonotype turned up a few times. The chain recombines TRBV19 with TRBJ1-1, with D uncertain. Trimming took off 1 base at V and 1 base at J, with 13 bases between the two ends. This CDR3 is built from 16 residues. Germline lookup yields CDR1 LNHDA and CDR2 SQIVND (reference sequence). CDR3 residues: CASSIGPGFSNTEAFF. DNA for the CDR3: TGTGCCAGTAGTATAGGCCCAGGATTCTCGAACACTGAAGCTTTCTTT.

About this clonotype itself: The junction departs from germline at one end; a sequencing error may be responsible. V and J are TRBV7-9 and TRBJ1-6; D remains ambiguous. The CDR3 has 16 residues. CDR1 SEHNR and CDR2 FQNEAQ come from the germline V gene (reference sequence). This CDR3 is CANSLKVGQQNSPLHF. The CDR3 coding sequence is TGTGCCAACAGCCTGAAGGTGGGCCAACAAAATTCACCCCTCCACTTT.

This clonotype occurred once. V and J are TRBV27 and TRBJ2-2; 7 nucleotides line up with TRBD2. Germline V lookup: CDR1 MNHEY, CDR2 SMNVEV (reference sequence). This CDR3 comprises 16 residues. V lost 3 bases to trimming and J lost 5 bases; unmatched junction nucleotides: 9. The CDR3: CASSLGFSGGTGELFF. The CDR3 DNA sequence: TGTGCCAGCAGTTTGGGTTTCTCGGGAGGTACCGGGGAGCTGTTTTTT.

CDR3: CASSLLLGNEQFF. CDR3 in DNA: TGTGCCAGCAGTTTATTATTGGGCAATGAGCAGTTCTTC. The chain is built from TRBV28 and TRBJ2-1; the D is unclear. Trimming stripped 1 base from V and 6 bases from J, with 7 bases between. This CDR3 region has 13 residues. Per the germline V gene, CDR1 is MDHEN and CDR2 is SYDVKM. Together with reference TRBV28 and TRBJ2-1, the CDR3 gives the full variable domain: DVKVTQSSRYLVKRTGEKVFLECVQDMDHENMFWYRQDPGLGLRLIYFSYDVKMKEKGDIPEGYSVSREKKERFSLILESASTNQTSMYLCASSLLLGNEQFFGPGTRLTVL.